A selection of T cell receptor beta chains follows, all from one sample in a study of T cell responses to AZD1222 COVID-19 vaccine. TCRdb keeps only in-frame clones here, not all; method: immunoSEQ multiplex PCR. The sample records approximately 110,000 clones, around 88% being singletons. Sequences were derived from peripheral blood, sampled on day 0 of AZD1222 vaccination. The origin of the receptors is an adult in good health. CDR3s include the opening cysteine and the closing phenylalanine or tryptophan. D genes are given only for firm matches. Some rows mark clone size as missing; the rest say once, few, many or name a class of expanded clone.

D gene,clone size,J gene,V gene,CDR3 protein,CDR3 DNA
.,once,TRBJ1-1,TRBV9,CASSVFPNTEAFF,TGTGCCAGCAGCGTCTTCCCGAACACTGAAGCTTTCTTT
TRBD1,.,TRBJ2-1,TRBV11-2,CASTPRTGGKNEQFF,TGTGCCAGCACCCCCCGGACAGGGGGAAAGAATGAGCAGTTCTTC
TRBD2,once,TRBJ2-7,TRBV6-5,CASRRLAGPYEQYF,TGTGCCAGCCGGAGACTAGCGGGGCCCTACGAGCAGTACTTC
TRBD1,once,TRBJ2-1,TRBV5-6,CASSGTDHYNEQFF,TGTGCCAGCAGCGGGACAGACCACTACAATGAGCAGTTCTTC
.,.,TRBJ1-5,TRBV4-2,CASSQDRDSNQPQHF,TGTGCCAGCAGCCAAGATAGGGACAGCAATCAGCCCCAGCATTTT
.,.,TRBJ1-5,TRBV6-5,CASSLGYNQPQHF,TGTGCCAGCAGCTTAGGATACAATCAGCCCCAGCATTTT
TRBD1,.,TRBJ1-2,TRBV16,CASSRQRQGSYGYTF,TGTGCCAGCAGCCGCCAACGACAGGGTAGCTATGGCTACACCTTC
.,.,TRBJ1-2,TRBV6-5,CASSPGVGYTF,TGTGCCAGCAGTCCCGGGGTTGGCTACACCTTC
.,few,TRBJ2-7,TRBV5-1,CASSSSSYEQYF,TGCGCCAGCAGCTCGAGCTCCTACGAGCAGTACTTC
.,.,TRBJ1-1,TRBV10-3,CAIRGKLNTEAFF,TGTGCCATCAGGGGGAAACTGAACACTGAAGCTTTCTTT
.,.,TRBJ2-5,TRBV7-3,CASSLGVQETQYF,TGTGCCAGCAGCTTAGGGGTTCAAGAGACCCAGTACTTC
.,.,TRBJ2-1,TRBV18,CASSPDLDNEQFF,TGTGCCAGCTCACCAGACCTGGACAATGAGCAGTTCTTC
.,.,TRBJ1-1,TRBV7-3,CASSRLANTEAFF,TGTGCCAGCAGCAGACTCGCGAACACTGAAGCTTTCTTT
.,.,TRBJ1-5,TRBV19,CASSPGVRQPQHF,TGTGCCAGTAGTCCTGGGGTTCGACAGCCCCAGCATTTT
TRBD1,.,TRBJ2-5,TRBV3-1/TRBV3-2,CASSKGDRGRKETQYF,TGTGCCAGCAGCAAAGGCGACAGGGGAAGAAAAGAGACCCAGTACTTC
.,.,TRBJ1-6,TRBV12-3/TRBV12-4,CASSFRSSPLHF,TGTGCCAGCAGTTTTAGGAGTTCACCCCTCCACTTT
.,.,TRBJ2-2,TRBV27,CASSPFNTGELFF,TGTGCCAGCAGTCCCTTTAACACCGGGGAGCTGTTTTTT
.,.,TRBJ1-3,TRBV7-3,CASSLSGGGGNTIYF,TGTGCCAGCAGCTTAAGCGGGGGAGGAGGAAACACCATATATTTT
.,few,TRBJ1-6,TRBV28,CASSLGRAGGSPLHF,TGTGCCAGCAGTTTGGGACGGGCAGGAGGTTCACCCCTCCACTTT
.,.,TRBJ1-3,TRBV3-1/TRBV3-2,CASSPGRGGGGNTIYF,TGTGCCAGCAGCCCCGGAAGGGGGGGCGGTGGAAACACCATATATTTT